A selection of T cell receptor beta chains follows, all from one sample in a study of T-cell reconstitution after alpha-beta-depleted transplantation in children. TCRdb reprocessed the PCR reads via MiXCR and lists one record per CDR3 protein. The repertoire holds some 840,000 distinct CDR3 sequences, with about 16% as singletons. This material consisted of PBMCs, mostly from graft donor cells, taken 360 days after TCRalphabeta/CD19-depleted stem cell transplant. Source of these receptors: a male patient younger than 18 who had a stem cell transplant for acute lymphoblastic leukemia, so the T cells may come from the graft donor. CDR3s include the opening cysteine and the closing phenylalanine or tryptophan. A D gene is named only where the DNA matches it firmly. For some rows the clone size is stated as once, few or many, or as a class when expanded; others skip it.

clone size,D gene,J gene,V gene,CDR3 protein,CDR3 DNA
.,.,TRBJ2-5,TRBV21-1,CASAGDRGQETQYF,TGTGCCAGCGCCGGGGACAGGGGGCAGGAGACCCAGTACTTC
.,.,TRBJ2-7,TRBV4-1,CASSQILGSEQYF,TGCGCCAGCAGCCAAATCCTTGGCTCCGAGCAGTACTTC
.,.,TRBJ1-1,TRBV28,CASSLLHGTMNTEAFF,TGTGCCAGCAGTTTATTGCACGGGACGATGAACACTGAAGCTTTCTTT
.,.,TRBJ2-2,TRBV12-3/TRBV12-4,CASSPVGNTGELFF,TGTGCCAGCAGCCCTGTGGGGAACACCGGGGAGCTGTTTTTT
.,.,TRBJ1-2,TRBV5-1,CASSLGQAPLCYTF,TGCGCCAGCAGCTTGGGACAGGCCCCGTTGTGCTACACCTTC
many,.,TRBJ2-5,TRBV12-3/TRBV12-4,CASSFRGDQETQYF,TGTGCCAGCAGTTTTCGGGGAGACCAAGAGACCCAGTACTTC
.,.,TRBJ2-2,TRBV20-1,CSASLGRWMNTGELFF,TGCAGTGCTAGCCTTGGTAGATGGATGAACACCGGGGAGCTGTTTTTT
.,TRBD2,TRBJ2-1,TRBV20-1,CSASPPPGGGNEQFF,TGCAGTGCTAGTCCCCCCCCGGGAGGAGGGAATGAGCAGTTCTTC
.,.,TRBJ2-3,TRBV27,CASSFQRGTDTQYF,TGTGCCAGCAGTTTCCAAAGAGGCACAGATACGCAGTATTTT
.,TRBD2,TRBJ2-3,TRBV12-3/TRBV12-4,CASRPRTSNTDTQYF,TGTGCCAGCAGGCCCCGGACTAGTAACACAGATACGCAGTATTTT
.,.,TRBJ1-4,TRBV18,CASSPQELNEKLFF,TGTGCCAGCTCCCCGCAGGAGCTTAATGAAAAACTGTTTTTT
.,.,TRBJ2-4,TRBV7-2,CASRPGQLAKNIQYF,TGTGCCAGCAGACCAGGACAGCTCGCCAAAAACATTCAGTACTTC
.,.,TRBJ2-7,TRBV6-5,CASSFSFERGQYF,TGTGCCAGCAGTTTCTCGTTCGAAAGGGGACAGTACTTC
few,TRBD1,TRBJ1-5,TRBV27,CASSLSRQGADQPQHF,TGTGCCAGCAGTTTATCGAGACAGGGGGCTGATCAGCCCCAGCATTTT
many,TRBD2,TRBJ2-3,TRBV5-1,CASSLVAGAPDTQYF,TGCGCCAGCAGCTTGGTAGCGGGAGCCCCAGATACGCAGTATTTT
.,.,TRBJ2-4,TRBV5-1,CASSLSLGGSRVNIQYF,TGCGCCAGCAGCTTAAGTCTAGGGGGGAGTCGGGTAAACATTCAGTACTTC
.,.,TRBJ2-4,TRBV20-1,CSANARAALAKNIQYF,TGCAGTGCCAATGCTCGGGCGGCACTAGCCAAAAACATTCAGTACTTC
.,.,TRBJ2-2,TRBV7-3,CASSSTKGVSGELFF,TGTGCCAGCAGCTCTACTAAGGGGGTCTCCGGGGAGCTGTTTTTT
few,TRBD2,TRBJ2-7,TRBV6-1,CASRAVRGLPFSYEQYF,TGTGCCAGCAGAGCTGTTCGGGGACTACCTTTTTCCTACGAGCAGTACTTC
few,.,TRBJ1-5,TRBV3-1,CASSPQYSNQPQHF,TGTGCCAGCAGCCCCCAGTATAGCAATCAGCCCCAGCATTTT
.,.,TRBJ2-2,TRBV9,CASSVFSANTGELFF,TGTGCCAGCAGCGTATTCTCCGCGAACACCGGGGAGCTGTTTTTT